Listed below are T cell receptor beta chains from one sample, sequenced in a study of cytomegalovirus exposure and HLA in healthy donors. Sequencing was performed with immunoSEQ multiplex PCR; in TCRdb, only in-frame clones are kept and a portion is missing. The sample yields roughly 100,000 clones, around 75% seen once. Sequenced sample: PBMCs. These receptors came from a man aged 35-49 years in good health and CMV-seronegative. CDR3s include the opening cysteine and the closing phenylalanine or tryptophan. The D gene is left open where the match is weak. Where a row states a size, it is once, few, many or the class of an expanded clone; other rows omit it.

>-|TRBV11-2|TRBD1|TRBJ1-2
CASSLGTGVDGYTF
TGTGCCAGCAGCTTAGGGACAGGGGTAGATGGCTACACCTTC
>-|TRBV2|-|TRBJ1-2
CASSEQGGPYGYTF
TGTGCCAGCAGTGAACAAGGGGGACCCTATGGCTACACCTTC
>-|TRBV19|TRBD2|TRBJ2-7
CASSPGLGSYEQYF
TGTGCCAGTAGTCCGGGACTAGGGTCCTACGAGCAGTACTTC
>-|TRBV28|-|TRBJ1-2
CASIQGGGHGYTF
TGTGCCAGCATCCAAGGGGGAGGGCATGGCTACACCTTC
>-|TRBV4-2|TRBD2|TRBJ2-1
CASSQAGTSGSVNEQFF
TGTGCCAGCAGCCAAGCCGGGACTAGCGGGAGTGTCAATGAGCAGTTCTTC
>many|TRBV5-8|TRBD1|TRBJ2-3
CASSLGQGADTQYF
TGTGCCAGCAGCTTGGGACAGGGGGCAGATACGCAGTATTTT
>-|TRBV5-1|TRBD1|TRBJ1-1
CASSQRTGVNTEAFF
TGCGCCAGCAGCCAGCGGACAGGGGTGAACACTGAAGCTTTCTTT
>-|TRBV7-2|-|TRBJ2-6
CASSLSSSSSGANVLTF
TGTGCCAGCAGCTTATCGTCTAGCAGCTCTGGGGCCAACGTCCTGACTTTC
>-|TRBV7-9|-|TRBJ2-1
CASSNPSQNEQFF
TGTGCCAGCAGCAACCCGAGCCAAAATGAGCAGTTCTTC
>-|TRBV10-3|TRBD2|TRBJ2-3
CAISESIASGGLQSAQYF
TGTGCCATCAGTGAGTCGATAGCTAGCGGGGGGCTTCAATCAGCTCAGTATTTT
>many|TRBV4-2|-|TRBJ1-3
CASSQGDYSGNTIYF
TGTGCCAGCAGCCAAGGGGACTACTCTGGAAACACCATATATTTT
>-|TRBV5-5|-|TRBJ1-3
CASSFGPAGGNTIYF
TGTGCCAGCAGCTTCGGTCCCGCGGGGGGAAACACCATATATTTT
>-|TRBV5-6|-|TRBJ2-5
CASSFRTPYQETQYF
TGTGCCAGCAGCTTTCGAACACCGTACCAAGAGACCCAGTACTTC
>few|TRBV30|TRBD1|TRBJ1-1
CAWSARQGKNTEAFF
TGTGCCTGGAGCGCTCGACAGGGAAAGAACACTGAAGCTTTCTTT
>once|TRBV11-2|TRBD1|TRBJ1-2
CASHGQGAGYTF
TGTGCCAGCCACGGACAGGGGGCGGGCTACACCTTC
>-|TRBV28|-|TRBJ1-1
CASTAWPEAFF
TGTGCCAGCACCGCCTGGCCTGAAGCTTTCTTT
>-|TRBV28|TRBD2|TRBJ2-1
CASSFLAGSYNEQFF
TGTGCCAGCAGTTTTTTAGCGGGGTCCTACAATGAGCAGTTCTTC
>few|TRBV28|TRBD2|TRBJ2-7
CASSSGGRNYEQYF
TGTGCCAGCAGTTCGGGGGGGCGCAACTACGAGCAGTACTTC
>-|TRBV7-8|TRBD1|TRBJ1-2
CASSLVGGQGPYGYTF
TGTGCCAGCAGCTTAGTAGGAGGACAGGGCCCCTATGGCTACACCTTC
>-|TRBV5-1|-|TRBJ2-3
CASKEQPTDTQYF
TGCGCCAGCAAGGAGCAACCCACAGATACGCAGTATTTT
>once|TRBV7-6|TRBD1|TRBJ1-4
CASSPGTGALATNEKLFF
TGTGCCAGCAGCCCGGGGACAGGGGCGCTTGCAACTAATGAAAAACTGTTTTTT
>-|TRBV6-1|-|TRBJ2-5
CASSGVLAPQYF
TGTGCCAGCAGTGGGGTCCTAGCCCCCCAGTACTTC
>few|TRBV28|-|TRBJ2-7
CASIDGGGHHEQYF
TGTGCCAGCATTGACGGTGGGGGCCACCACGAGCAGTACTTC
>-|TRBV19|-|TRBJ2-1
CASSNVLVSYDEQFF
TGTGCCAGTAGTAACGTCCTAGTATCTTACGATGAGCAGTTCTTC
>medium-sized|TRBV2|-|TRBJ1-1
CASSETPNTEAFF
TGTGCCAGCAGTGAGACACCGAACACTGAAGCTTTCTTT
>-|TRBV18|-|TRBJ2-1
CASSPPRPINEQFF
TGTGCCAGCTCACCACCGCGCCCTATCAATGAGCAGTTCTTC
>-|TRBV7-9|-|TRBJ2-3
CASSREGGRADTQYF
TGTGCCAGCAGCCGAGAGGGTGGCCGGGCAGATACGCAGTATTTT
>-|TRBV2|TRBD1|TRBJ1-5
CASSERGPGLPQHF
TGTGCCAGCAGTGAAAGGGGGCCCGGTCTGCCCCAGCATTTT
>few|TRBV30|-|TRBJ1-1
CAWRIMDKNTEAFF
TGTGCCTGGAGAATAATGGACAAGAACACTGAAGCTTTCTTT
>-|TRBV6-5|-|TRBJ2-3
CASSGGGGGTDTQYF
TGTGCCAGCAGTGGGGGAGGGGGAGGGACAGATACGCAGTATTTT
>-|TRBV6-6|TRBD2|TRBJ2-1
CASSYSAREGNNEQFF
TGTGCCAGCAGTTACTCAGCCCGGGAGGGAAACAATGAGCAGTTCTTC